These 27 T cell receptor beta chains were all obtained from the same sample, sequenced in a study of identical twins. TCRdb passed the 5' RACE reads through MiXCR, listing each CDR3 protein once. The sample records just over 500,000 distinct CDR3 sequences, about 20% being singletons. The same specimen was also included in a second study, on T cells expressing NK-cell markers.

Sequencing was carried out using CD4+ T cells sorted from blood. These receptors originate from a woman aged 18-29 years in good health.

The rearrangement joins TRBV7-2 to TRBJ1-1; TRBD1 is a possible D gene (5 bases). Trimming pared 5 bases from V and 0 bases from J, leaving 13 bases between. CDR3 length equals 15 residues. CDR1 is SGHTA and CDR2 is FQGNSA in the germline V gene. CDR3 amino acids: CASSRGSSVNTEAFF. The CDR3, as DNA: TGTGCCAGCAGCCGGGGGTCTTCCGTGAACACTGAAGCTTTCTTT.

V gene TRBV2 combines with J gene TRBJ2-7, with 7 bases aligning to TRBD2. J lost 3 bases, V lost 8 bases, and 19 bases had no gene match. The CDR3 covers 17 residues. Germline CDR1 is SNHLY and CDR2 is FYNNEI. The CDR3 here is CASLLSGPLSGDYEQYF. CDR3 coding DNA: TGTGCCAGCCTCCTCAGCGGGCCCCTGAGCGGGGACTACGAGCAGTACTTC.

This clonotype was recorded at least ten times. The rearrangement joins TRBV11-2 to TRBJ2-1; D possibly matches TRBD1 or TRBD2 (6 bases each). The CDR3 consists of 14 residues. Trimming cost V 6 bases and J 9 bases, with 18 bases left between them. Germline V CDR1 and CDR2: SGHAT, FQNNGV. CDR3 region: CASSIEGGQAEQFF. CDR3 coding DNA: TGTGCCAGCAGTATAGAGGGGGGACAAGCTGAGCAGTTCTTC.

There are a few counts of this clonotype. This chain connects TRBV7-2 to TRBJ1-1; D uncertain. The germline V gene encodes CDR1 SGHTA and CDR2 FQGNSA. The CDR3 is 16 amino acids. V was clipped by 4 bases and J by 4 bases, with 19 bases between them. The CDR3 DNA reads TGTGCCAGCAGCTCGTACCGGGCCCCGAGCGGCACTGAAGCTTTCTTT. Translation gives CASSSYRAPSGTEAFF.

This chain joins TRBV28 and TRBJ2-5; no clear D gene. The CDR3 is 14 amino acids. Germline V gene data show CDR1 as MDHEN and CDR2 as SYDVKM. With 7 bases removed from V and 4 bases from J, the gap between germline ends came to 16 bases. CDR3 sequence reads: CASTTRWKGETQYF. CDR3 nucleotides: TGTGCCAGCACCACCAGGTGGAAGGGAGAGACCCAGTACTTC.

This sequence joins TRBV11-2 and TRBJ2-4, with TRBD2 matching 12 bases. Germline V gene sequence: CDR1 SGHAT, CDR2 FQNNGV. This CDR3 spans 18 amino acids. The trim removed 1 base at V and 0 bases at J, leaving 4 bases unmatched. CDR3 amino acids: CASSLGTSGDVAKNIQYF. In nucleotides, the CDR3 is TGTGCCAGCAGCTTAGGGACTAGCGGGGACGTAGCCAAAAACATTCAGTACTTC.

Only a few counts were recorded for this clonotype. The chain is built from TRBV11-1 and TRBJ2-1; 13 bases line up with TRBD2. The CDR3 contains 19 residues. With V trimmed by 1 base and J by 0 bases, 6 bases remained unmatched. Germline V gene lookup returns CDR1 SGHAT and CDR2 FQDESV (reference sequence). For the CDR3, the DNA is TGTGCCAGCAGCTTAGGGGGACTAGCGGGGCGAAGCTCCTACAATGAGCAGTTCTTC. Its protein product is CASSLGGLAGRSSYNEQFF.

The rearrangement uses TRBV7-2 and TRBJ2-7; 9 nucleotides match TRBD2. Germline V gives CDR1 SGHTA, CDR2 FQGNSA. The CDR3 totals 15 residues. J was trimmed by 5 bases and V by 2 bases; bases with no gene match: 7. CDR3: CASSLTREGKHEQYF. CDR3 nucleotide sequence: TGTGCCAGCAGCTTAACGCGGGAGGGAAAACACGAGCAGTACTTC.

This chain links TRBV7-9 with TRBJ2-7, with TRBD1 identical over 8 bases. V shed 6 bases, J shed 7 bases, and the junction held 17 bases outside the gene matches. Germline V CDR1 and CDR2: SEHNR, FQNEAQ (reference sequence). The CDR3 covers 16 residues. This CDR3 reads CASSYGTQGAAGEQYF. Here the CDR3 DNA reads TGTGCCAGCAGTTACGGGACTCAGGGGGCAGCAGGGGAGCAGTACTTC.

This rearrangement joins TRBV12-3 or TRBV12-4 to TRBJ2-2; D gene unclear. Trimming shortened V by 7 bases and J by 6 bases, and 15 bases separated the two germline ends. CDR3 length equals 14 residues. The CDR3 DNA sequence: TGTGCCAGCACCCTGTGGGCGAAGCCCGGGGAGCTGTTTTTT. Translation: CASTLWAKPGELFF.

This chain uses TRBV6-6 with TRBJ2-7; D may correspond to TRBD1 or TRBD2 (6 bases each). Germline loops: CDR1 MNHNY, CDR2 SVGAGI (reference sequence). The CDR3 has 13 amino acids. V lost 5 bases to trimming and J lost 6 bases, with 14 bases between them. The CDR3 spells CASSTLQGGEQYF. As DNA, the CDR3 is TGTGCCAGCAGTACCTTACAGGGAGGCGAGCAGTACTTC.

The chain has TRBV20-1 and TRBJ2-1, with D uncertain. Trimming pared 1 base from V and 1 base from J, leaving 11 bases between. CDR3 length equals 15 residues. Germline CDR1 is DFQATT and CDR2 is SNEGSKA (reference sequence). CDR3 in DNA: TGCAGTGCTAGAGTGCGGCGGAGATCCTACAATGAGCAGTTCTTC. This translates into CSARVRRRSYNEQFF.

The chain links TRBV5-1 to TRBJ2-1; possible D gene TRBD2, 6 bases. CDR1 and CDR2 (germline): SGHRS, YFSETQ. The CDR3 sequence is 15 residues long. The V end was cut by 2 bases, the J end by 8 bases, with 17 bases between. The CDR3 sequence is CASSLWRAGTDEQFF. DNA for the CDR3: TGCGCCAGCAGCTTATGGAGGGCAGGGACCGATGAGCAGTTCTTC.

The table lists this clonotype with many counts. V usage is TRBV20-1 and J usage is TRBJ2-5; 11 bases map to TRBD2. Germline values: CDR1 DFQATT, CDR2 SNEGSKA (reference sequence). The length of the CDR3 is 12 residues. The CDR3 sequence is CGLAGDQETQYF. For the CDR3, the DNA is TGCGGACTAGCGGGTGACCAAGAGACCCAGTACTTC.

This chain links TRBV6-1 with TRBJ2-7; D is uncertain. This CDR3 has 13 residues. Trimming pared 2 bases from V and 5 bases from J, leaving 10 bases between. The germline V gene encodes CDR1 MNHNS and CDR2 SASEGT. This CDR3 is CASSELWSDEQYF. DNA for the CDR3: TGTGCCAGCAGTGAACTCTGGAGCGACGAGCAGTACTTC.

A few counts support this clonotype. The chain has TRBV20-1 and TRBJ1-5; weak D call: TRBD1 (5 bases). This CDR3 is 12 amino acids long. Germline lookup yields CDR1 DFQATT and CDR2 SNEGSKA (reference sequence). Trimming took off 3 bases at V and 6 bases at J, with 9 bases between the two ends. The CDR3 sequence: CSASGGSQPQHF. The CDR3 coding sequence is TGCAGTGCTAGTGGGGGTTCTCAGCCCCAGCATTTT.

The chain combines TRBV20-1 with TRBJ2-3; D remains unclear. The CDR3 runs to 14 residues. Germline V gives CDR1 DFQATT, CDR2 SNEGSKA (reference sequence). The V end was cut by 3 bases, the J end by 5 bases, with 15 bases between. The CDR3 DNA is TGCAGTGCTAGTGCCGTGCTAGTAGGAGATACGCAGTATTTT. As protein: CSASAVLVGDTQYF.

J is TRBJ2-7 and V is TRBV20-1; D possibly corresponds to TRBD2 (5 bases). Trimming stripped 3 bases from V and 3 bases from J, with 6 bases between. The CDR3 loop spans 11 amino acids. Per germline, CDR1 DFQATT and CDR2 SNEGSKA (reference sequence). In nucleotides, the CDR3 is TGCAGTGCTAGCGGAGGCTACGAGCAGTACTTC. It codes for CSASGGYEQYF.

This clonotype appeared a few times. The rearrangement uses TRBV12-3 or TRBV12-4 and TRBJ1-4; 8 bases line up with TRBD1. There are 13 residues in the CDR3. The V segment lost 6 bases and the J segment 7 bases; nucleotides outside the gene matches: 4. The CDR3 DNA reads as TGTGCCAGCAGGCGACAGGGGATTGAAAAACTGTTTTTT. Protein product: CASRRQGIEKLFF.

This chain joins TRBV6-1 and TRBJ2-5; maybe TRBD2 (5 bases). Germline V gives CDR1 MNHNS, CDR2 SASEGT. The CDR3 loop spans 17 amino acids. V was shortened by 4 bases and J by 0 bases, with 18 bases between the two germline ends. The CDR3 here is CASSGRSADYHQETQYF. The CDR3 nucleotides are TGTGCCAGCAGTGGGAGGTCTGCTGACTACCACCAAGAGACCCAGTACTTC.

This clonotype was observed a handful of times. The rearrangement uses TRBV20-1 and TRBJ1-5; no definite D call. V dropped 1 base and J dropped 3 bases, with 7 bases sitting between them. The CDR3 length is 13 residues. Per the germline V gene, CDR1 is DFQATT and CDR2 is SNEGSKA (reference sequence). CDR3 in amino acids: CSARGPVNQPQHF. In DNA form, the CDR3 reads TGCAGTGCTAGAGGCCCAGTCAATCAGCCCCAGCATTTT.

The chain uses TRBV5-1 and TRBJ1-1, with D hard to call. Per germline, CDR1 SGHRS and CDR2 YFSETQ. V was cut by 0 bases and J by 1 base, with 7 bases left in between. This CDR3 has 14 residues. In DNA form, the CDR3 reads TGCGCCAGCAGCTTGGACCTCCCGAACACTGAAGCTTTCTTT. Amino acid sequence: CASSLDLPNTEAFF.

The genes are TRBV2 and TRBJ2-7; 9 bases fit TRBD1. The CDR3 consists of 14 residues. After removal of 4 bases from V and 6 bases from J, the junction contained 7 bases not matched to a gene. Per germline, CDR1 SNHLY and CDR2 FYNNEI. The CDR3 nucleotides read TGTGCCAGCAGTGGGACAGGGGCTATTGGCGAGCAGTACTTC. Translating gives CASSGTGAIGEQYF.

This clonotype was counted many times. This chain connects TRBV6-1 to TRBJ1-1; D is perhaps TRBD1 (6 bases). The length of the CDR3 is 14 residues. The V gene's germline CDR1 is MNHNS and CDR2 SASEGT. V was trimmed by 6 bases and J by 6 bases, leaving 17 bases between them. This CDR3 reads CASRPTGQIAEAFF. The CDR3 DNA is TGTGCCAGCAGGCCCACAGGGCAGATCGCTGAAGCTTTCTTT.

This clonotype turned up a few times. CDR3 sequence (DNA): TGTGCCAGCAGCTTCCGCCCTAGGGATGAGCAGTTCTTC. Amino acids: CASSFRPRDEQFF. V and J are TRBV5-6 and TRBJ2-1; D unclear. Trimming took off 2 bases at V and 8 bases at J, with 11 bases between the two ends. The germline CDR1 and CDR2 sequences are SGHDT and YYEEEE. The CDR3 runs to 13 residues.

The gene calls are TRBV12-3 or TRBV12-4 and TRBJ2-1, with 8 positions matching TRBD1. Trimming removed 4 bases from V and 6 bases from J; junction bases left unmatched: 8. The CDR3 runs to 15 residues. Written as DNA, the CDR3 is TGTGCCAGCAGTTGGCGACAGGGGAAGGCCAATGAGCAGTTCTTC. Encoded protein: CASSWRQGKANEQFF.

V gene TRBV20-1 combines with J gene TRBJ1-2; a possible D gene is TRBD1 (5 bases). Looked up from germline, CDR1 is DFQATT and CDR2 is SNEGSKA (reference sequence). CDR3 size: 13 residues. Trimming pared 2 bases from V and 8 bases from J, leaving 15 bases between. Here the CDR3 reads CSARHTGGEGYTF. The CDR3 DNA sequence: TGCAGTGCTAGACACACGGGGGGGGAAGGCTACACCTTC.